The 6 T cell receptor beta chains below were found in one sample sequenced in a study of T cell changes during pregnancy in multiple sclerosis. This table comes from immunoSEQ multiplex PCR, and its TCRdb copy is limited to in-frame clones, with some not included. The sample has some 28,000 clones; 75% to 95% are singletons. This sample comprised CD8+ T cells from peripheral blood mononuclear cells, obtained before pregnancy. These receptors were taken from a female donor with multiple sclerosis, enrolled in a pregnancy study.

The rearrangement links TRBV27 to TRBJ2-7; maybe TRBD1 (5 bases). Trimming cost V 3 bases and J 3 bases, with 9 bases left between them. The V gene's germline CDR1 is MNHEY and CDR2 SMNVEV (reference sequence). The CDR3 is 13 residues long. The CDR3 loop is CASSFDRGYEQYF. The CDR3 bases are TGTGCCAGCAGTTTTGACAGAGGCTACGAGCAGTACTTC.

The rearrangement joins TRBV29-1 to TRBJ2-1; 7 bases fit TRBD2. V shed 0 bases, J shed 3 bases, and the junction held 5 bases outside the gene matches. The germline gives CDR1 SQVTM, CDR2 ANQGSEA. The CDR3 length is 15 residues. This CDR3 reads CSVEERAGDYNEQFF. The CDR3 bases are TGCAGCGTTGAAGAGCGCGCGGGAGACTACAATGAGCAGTTCTTC.

V usage is TRBV4-3 and J usage is TRBJ2-1; 12 positions match TRBD2. The CDR3 contains 16 residues. CDR1 LGHNA and CDR2 YSLEER come from the germline V gene. V lost 1 base and J lost 3; bases outside the gene matches: 1. CDR3 DNA: TGCGCCAGCAGCCAAGGGACTAGCGGGAACTACAATGAGCAGTTCTTC. This gives the protein CASSQGTSGNYNEQFF.

The chain employs TRBV5-1 and TRBJ2-1, with TRBD2 identical over 13 bases. This CDR3 is built from 18 residues. Germline V gives CDR1 SGHRS, CDR2 YFSETQ. Trimming cost V 3 bases and J 2 bases; bases outside gene matches: 8. The CDR3 here is CASSSGLAGVGAYNEQFF. CDR3 bases: TGCGCCAGCAGCTCCGGACTAGCGGGAGTGGGGGCCTACAATGAGCAGTTCTTC.

This chain uses TRBV14 with TRBJ2-1; 7 bases agree with TRBD1. The junction had 10 bases not matched to a gene; V was cut back by 4 bases and J by 4 bases. The germline V gene has CDR1 SGHDN and CDR2 FVKESK. The CDR3 covers 16 residues. CDR3 nucleotides: TGTGCCAGCAGCCCCTTCACAGGGGCTTGGTACAATGAGCAGTTCTTC. Protein: CASSPFTGAWYNEQFF.

J is TRBJ2-1 and V is TRBV28; weak D call: TRBD2 (6 bases). The CDR3 extends over 18 amino acids. Germline CDR1 is MDHEN and CDR2 is SYDVKM. The V end was cut by 2 bases, the J end by 2 bases, with 19 bases between. Here the CDR3 DNA reads TGTGCCAGCAGTTTAGTGGGACTTAGGAACTCGACCTACAATGAGCAGTTCTTC. As protein: CASSLVGLRNSTYNEQFF.